This entry lists 28 T cell receptor beta chains sequenced from one sample in a study of molecular identifiers for immune sequencing clone quantification. From the PCR reads, TCRdb called clonotypes with MiXCR, one entry per CDR3 protein. The profile covers fewer than 350,000 distinct CDR3 sequences, with under 25% appearing a single time and about 0.71% taken by the ten largest. What was sequenced was naive CD8+ T cells from blood, with Jurkat cell RNA spiked in. Subset of the sample: FACS-sorted CD8+CD4-CCR7+CD45RA+ naive T cells. These receptors all stem from a human donor in good health. Some libraries in this study had Jurkat cell RNA spiked in.

This clonotype was counted between two and nine times. J is TRBJ2-7 and V is TRBV4-3; D is possibly TRBD2 (6 bases). V dropped 0 bases and J dropped 0 bases, with 18 bases sitting between them. The CDR3 sequence is 18 residues long. Germline V gene sequence: CDR1 LGHNA, CDR2 YSLEER. The CDR3 DNA reads TGCGCCAGCAGCCAAGAATCGGGCCGCGGGGCACACTCCTACGAGCAGTACTTC. Protein: CASSQESGRGAHSYEQYF.

A single count supports this clonotype. A much more abundant neighbour one base away suggests this may be a read error. The genes are TRBV4-1 and TRBJ2-7; 9 bases map to TRBD2. Germline V lookup: CDR1 MGHRA, CDR2 YSYEKL. The CDR3 runs 17 residues. CDR3 bases: TGCGTCAGCAGCCAAAGTTTGGCTAGCGGGGTGGAGTACGAGCAGTACTTC. Its protein product is CVSSQSLASGVEYEQYF.

In the case of this clonotype: A much larger clone lies a single base off, so this may be a read error. J is TRBJ1-5 and V is TRBV4-3; possible D gene TRBD1, 5 bases. Germline lookup yields CDR1 LGHNA and CDR2 YSLEER. The CDR3 contains 16 residues. Between the trimmed V and J ends, which lost 0 bases and 1 base, there was a span of 10 bases. As DNA, the CDR3 is TGCGCCAGCAGCCAAGACCCGGGGGTGAGCAATCAGCCCCAGCATTTT. Encoded protein: CASSQDPGVSNQPQHF.

In regard to this clonotype: This clone may be a read error of a much larger clone one base away. The rearrangement joins TRBV30 to TRBJ2-1; no reliable D call. Germline CDR1 and CDR2: GTSNPN and SVGIG (reference sequence). CDR3 length: 13 amino acids. CDR3 in DNA: TGTGCCTGGAGTGTACACGCCTACAGTGAGCAGTTCTTC. It is translated as CAWSVHAYSEQFF.

The J gene is TRBJ1-6, the V gene TRBV4-1; D is undetermined. Germline CDR1 is MGHRA and CDR2 is YSYEKL. Trimming removed 0 bases from V and 9 bases from J, with 12 bases in between. This CDR3 region has 15 residues. The CDR3 loop reads CASSQDPRVPSPLHF. DNA of the CDR3: TGCGCCAGCAGCCAAGATCCCCGGGTACCTTCACCCCTCCACTTT.

This clonotype was detected a few times. The V call is TRBV7-9, the J call TRBJ1-1; D is undetermined. The V gene lost 1 base and the J gene lost 6 bases, with 6 bases spanning the gap. CDR1 SEHNR and CDR2 FQNEAQ come from the germline V gene (reference sequence). This CDR3 spans 12 amino acids. CDR3 in amino acids: CASSLGHPEAFF. Written as DNA, the CDR3 is TGTGCCAGCAGCTTAGGACACCCTGAAGCTTTCTTT.

This rearrangement joins TRBV12-3 or TRBV12-4 to TRBJ2-1, with TRBD1 identical over 11 bases. CDR3 size: 14 residues. Trimming cost V 7 bases and J 6 bases; bases outside gene matches: 5. CDR3 amino acids: CASTDGTGGNEQFF. The CDR3 bases are TGTGCCAGCACCGACGGGACAGGGGGCAATGAGCAGTTCTTC.

The rearrangement joins TRBV13 to TRBJ2-4; D tentatively fits TRBD1 or TRBD2 (5 bases each). V was pared by 0 bases and J by 15 bases, with 24 bases between. The CDR3 loop spans 16 amino acids. Germline V gene sequence: CDR1 PRHDT, CDR2 FYEKMQ (reference sequence). CDR3 in amino acids: CASSLGARGPKNIGYF. CDR3 DNA sequence: TGTGCCAGCAGCTTAGGAGCGAGGGGCCCCAAAAACATTGGGTACTTC.

A few counts support this clonotype. V usage is TRBV29-1 and J usage is TRBJ2-6; D is ambiguous. Germline loops: CDR1 SQVTM, CDR2 ANQGSEA. The length of the CDR3 is 16 residues. V lost 0 bases, J lost 4 bases, and 13 bases lay in between. CDR3 DNA: TGCAGCGTTGAAGATAAGACGGATCCCGGGGCCAACGTCCTGACTTTC. Translated, it gives CSVEDKTDPGANVLTF. Full variable domain (missing parts from reference TRBV29-1 and TRBJ2-6): SAVISQKPSRDICQRGTSLTIQCQVDSQVTMMFWYRQQPGQSLTLIATANQGSEATYESGFVIDKFPISRPNLTFSTLTVSNMSPEDSSIYLCSVEDKTDPGANVLTFGAGSRLTVL.

In this sample, this clonotype turned up many times. The chain recombines TRBV5-1 with TRBJ1-5; 10 bases line up with TRBD1. The V and J ends lost 5 bases and 2 bases, in that order; junction bases with no gene match: 4. This CDR3 region has 15 residues. Germline-derived CDR1 and CDR2 are SGHRS and YFSETQ. CDR3: CASRLGQGGNQPQHF. CDR3 sequence (DNA): TGCGCCAGCAGACTTGGACAGGGGGGCAATCAGCCCCAGCATTTT.

CDR3 in DNA: TGTGCCACCAGTGATTTGCCTAGCGTGTACAATGAGCAGTTCTTC. Its translation is CATSDLPSVYNEQFF. The chain recombines TRBV24-1 with TRBJ2-1; TRBD2 is a possible D gene (6 bases). There are 15 residues in the CDR3. Germline V gene data show CDR1 as KGHDR and CDR2 as SFDVKD. V dropped 0 bases and J dropped 4 bases, with 9 bases sitting between them.

This chain joins TRBV7-9 and TRBJ2-5; tentative D call: TRBD1 (5 bases). Trimming stripped 2 bases from V and 3 bases from J, with 13 bases between. The CDR3 has 15 residues. Per germline, CDR1 SEHNR and CDR2 FQNEAQ (reference sequence). For the CDR3, the DNA is TGTGCCAGCAGCTTACGGGTTGGCAGGGAAGAGACCCAGTACTTC. Translating gives CASSLRVGREETQYF.

This clonotype was observed a few times. J is TRBJ2-2 and V is TRBV12-3 or TRBV12-4; D call uncertain. With 2 bases removed from V and 4 bases from J, the gap between germline ends came to 11 bases. The CDR3 has 15 amino acids. CDR3 sequence reads: CASSLSGFGTGELFF. The CDR3, as DNA: TGTGCCAGCAGTTTATCCGGTTTTGGCACCGGGGAGCTGTTTTTT.

V gene TRBV5-4 combines with J gene TRBJ1-2; TRBD1 is a possible D gene (6 bases). The CDR3 sequence is 16 residues long. V was trimmed by 3 bases and J by 4 bases, leaving 19 bases between them. CDR1 is SGHNT and CDR2 is YYREEE in the germline V gene (reference sequence). The CDR3 region is CASSSYRDNTPYGYTF. The CDR3 DNA sequence: TGTGCCAGCAGCTCATACCGGGACAACACCCCCTATGGCTACACCTTC. Complete variable domain (other parts from reference TRBV5-4 and TRBJ1-2): ETGVTQSPTHLIKTRGQQVTLRCSSQSGHNTVSWYQQALGQGPQFIFQYYREEENGRGNFPPRFSGLQFPNYSSELNVNALELDDSALYLCASSSYRDNTPYGYTFGSGTRLTVV.

The sample holds a few counts of this clonotype. The V call is TRBV7-9, the J call TRBJ2-7; D ambiguous. The CDR3 length is 14 residues. V lost 3 bases to trimming and J lost 1 base, with 10 bases between them. Germline CDR1 is SEHNR and CDR2 is FQNEAQ (reference sequence). This CDR3 is CASSFTLSSYEQYF. CDR3 nucleotide sequence: TGTGCCAGCAGCTTTACACTTTCTTCCTACGAGCAGTACTTC. Full variable domain (remainder filled in from reference TRBV7-9 and TRBJ2-7): DTGVSQNPRHKITKRGQNVTFRCDPISEHNRLYWYRQTLGQGPEFLTYFQNEAQLEKSRLLSDRFSAERPKGSFSTLEIQRTEQGDSAMYLCASSFTLSSYEQYFGPGTRLTVT.

This clonotype was counted a few times. The CDR3 here is CASSQSRAEGGQETQYF. As DNA, the CDR3 is TGCGCCAGCAGTCAATCGAGGGCAGAGGGCGGGCAAGAGACCCAGTACTTC. The chain has TRBV23-1 and TRBJ2-5; D perhaps matches TRBD2 (5 bases). TRBV23-1 is marked as an open reading frame, function uncertain. V lost 0 bases, J lost 2 bases, and 16 bases lay in between. The CDR3 extends over 17 amino acids.

V is TRBV28 and J is TRBJ2-3, with 7 bases that match TRBD2. Germline loops: CDR1 MDHEN, CDR2 SYDVKM. CDR3 length: 14 amino acids. V trimming: 6 bases; J trimming: 2 bases; junction bases outside the gene matches: 5. The chain's CDR3 is CASSQRGTTDTQYF. In nucleotides, the CDR3 is TGTGCCAGCAGCCAGCGGGGCACCACAGATACGCAGTATTTT.

Here the CDR3 reads CASSRLSYNEQFF. The CDR3 nucleotides are TGCGCCAGCAGCCGACTCTCCTACAATGAGCAGTTCTTC. The J gene is TRBJ2-1, the V gene TRBV5-1; D unresolved. The V end was cut by 4 bases, the J end by 0 bases, with 5 bases between. Per the germline V gene, CDR1 is SGHRS and CDR2 is YFSETQ. The CDR3 is 13 amino acids.

There are many counts of this clonotype. The chain has TRBV5-5 and TRBJ2-7, with TRBD1 matching 7 bases. The CDR3 totals 15 residues. V lost 7 bases to trimming and J lost 2 bases; unmatched junction nucleotides: 12. The germline V gene has CDR1 SGHKS and CDR2 YYEKEE (reference sequence). DNA for the CDR3: TGTGCCAGCTCCACCACAGGGGTATTCACCTACGAGCAGTACTTC. As protein: CASSTTGVFTYEQYF.

This clonotype has only a few counts. This chain connects TRBV6-6 to TRBJ2-5; maybe TRBD1 (5 bases). This CDR3 is built from 16 residues. Germline V gene lookup returns CDR1 MNHNY and CDR2 SVGAGI (reference sequence). V shed 2 bases and J shed 0 bases, with 13 bases lying between them. The CDR3 nucleotides read TGTGCCAGCAGTTACAGGCCAGGGTGGTACCAAGAGACCCAGTACTTC. Its protein product is CASSYRPGWYQETQYF.

This clonotype was seen ten or more times. The chain links TRBV7-2 to TRBJ2-3; 7 bases line up with TRBD2. The germline V gene encodes CDR1 SGHTA and CDR2 FQGNSA. J was trimmed by 0 bases and V by 7 bases; bases with no gene match: 10. The CDR3 loop spans 16 amino acids. This CDR3 is CASTPWGGGSTDTQYF. The CDR3 DNA reads TGTGCCAGCACCCCCTGGGGGGGGGGAAGCACAGATACGCAGTATTTT.

This clonotype showed up just a few times. This sequence joins TRBV19 and TRBJ1-2; tentative D call: TRBD1 (5 bases). Trimming pared 6 bases from V and 7 bases from J, leaving 21 bases between. In germline, CDR1 is LNHDA, CDR2 SQIVND (reference sequence). The CDR3 is 15 residues long. The CDR3 sequence: CASSGSGQGRFGYTF. CDR3 DNA sequence: TGTGCCAGTAGCGGGTCAGGGCAGGGACGGTTTGGCTACACCTTC.

This clonotype occurred many times. This sequence joins TRBV6-5 and TRBJ1-2; D gene ambiguous. This CDR3 has 13 amino acids. The V end was cut by 8 bases, the J end by 5 bases, with 15 bases between. Germline-derived CDR1 and CDR2 are MNHEY and SVGAGI. The CDR3 nucleotides are TGTGCCAGCGCCCCTGCCGCAGCATATGGCTACACCTTC. It is translated as CASAPAAAYGYTF.

Concerning this clonotype: This sequence may be a read error, since a much larger clone differs from it by one base. Here the CDR3 reads CASSVGGFGGDTLYF. CDR3 DNA: TGTGCCAGCAGCGTGGGGGGCTTCGGTGGAGATACGCTGTATTTT. The chain recombines TRBV7-6 with TRBJ2-3, with D perhaps given as TRBD1 or TRBD2 (6 bases each). This CDR3 is 15 amino acids long. Germline CDR1 reads SGHVS; CDR2 reads FNYEAQ.

The chain employs TRBV6-2 or TRBV6-3 and TRBJ1-1; no clear D gene. CDR3 length: 12 amino acids. Trimming pared 5 bases from V and 7 bases from J, leaving 11 bases between. CDR1 and CDR2 from the germline V gene are MNHEY and SVGEGT. This CDR3 reads CASSRGIIEAFF. In nucleotides, the CDR3 is TGTGCCAGCAGTCGCGGGATCATTGAAGCTTTCTTT.

This clonotype was observed many times. This chain joins TRBV29-1 and TRBJ1-5; D remains unclear. The V and J ends lost 7 bases and 6 bases respectively, with 16 bases between them. Germline V gene data show CDR1 as SQVTM and CDR2 as ANQGSEA. The CDR3 spans 13 residues. The chain's CDR3 is CSGDQPRGQPQHF. CDR3 nucleotides: TGCAGCGGGGATCAGCCGCGGGGTCAGCCCCAGCATTTT.

Concerning this clonotype itself: Possible read error: a much larger clone is one base away. The chain links TRBV19 to TRBJ1-1, with D uncertain. The length of the CDR3 is 13 residues. Germline assignment: CDR1 LNHDA and CDR2 SQIVND (reference sequence). The chain's CDR3 is CVSSIQVNTEAFF. The CDR3 DNA reads as TGTGTCAGTAGTATTCAGGTAAACACTGAAGCTTTCTTT.

This clonotype showed up just a few times. The genes are TRBV14 and TRBJ2-7; possible D gene TRBD2, 5 bases. Germline CDR1 reads SGHDN; CDR2 reads FVKESK. The CDR3 covers 16 residues. Trimming stripped 4 bases from V and 2 bases from J, with 18 bases between. DNA of the CDR3: TGTGCCAGCAGCCCCGCAGGAGGCCGCACAACCTACGAGCAGTACTTC. Translated: CASSPAGGRTTYEQYF.